This T cell receptor beta chain is from a study of blood T cell repertoires in COVID-19. Overall study: COVID-19 samples from acute and convalescent phases originated in the United States, Italy and Spain. Sources were T cells, B-cell-depleted T cells, or PBMCs; the material itself was cDNA or gDNA.

Original methodology: Quantification of nucleated cells was approximated via reference gene primer amplification. Only in-frame clones appear in the TCRdb table, and some are missing; sequencing was by immunoSEQ multiplex PCR. V and J calls and clone size follow that table, whereas D and trimming were derived from the DNA. Of 100,000 or so clones in the sample, approximately 80% were seen once. The J segment lost 2 bases and the V segment lost 2 bases, leaving 3 bases of the junction unmatched. This CDR3 has 15 residues. Germline V gene lookup returns CDR1 LGHNA and CDR2 YSLEER. Input material: peripheral blood. This chain links TRBV4-3 with TRBJ1-2; 9 bases are shared with TRBD1. The source of this sequence is a human donor in a cohort sampled during active COVID-19. This CDR3 is CASSQLQGANYGYTF. The CDR3 DNA follows: TGCGCCAGCAGCCAATTACAGGGGGCGAACTATGGCTACACCTTC.